The clone carrying this T cell receptor (beta chain) was seen only a few times. Its antigen remains unidentified. J gave up 7 bases and V 1 base, and 8 bases lay outside the gene matches. The germline V gene has CDR1 MGHRA and CDR2 YSYEKL. This CDR3 contains 15 residues. This specimen belongs to a study of OX40 agonist ivuxolimab in advanced cancers. Looking at the study overall: Patients were treated with intravenous ivuxolimab, dosed at 0.01 to 10 mg/kg and infused every 2 weeks.

Using immunoSEQ multiplex PCR, the repertoire was profiled, and TCRdb retains in-frame clones only, with some absent. The table shows about 95,000 clones, with nearly 90% occurring only once. The study, taken as a whole, reports: Clonal expansion from baseline to week 6 occurred in both CD4+ and CD8+ T cells.

The sequence was collected from an adult with an advanced solid tumor such as melanoma, head and neck, liver or kidney cancer. This sequence joins TRBV4-1 and TRBJ2-3, with 7 bases identical to TRBD2. The specimen comprised CD4+ or CD8+ T cells sorted from blood, sampled in a trial of the OX40 agonist ivuxolimab. CDR3 region: CASSQVTSRRNTQYF. The CDR3 DNA reads TGCGCCAGCAGCCAAGTGACTAGCCGGAGGAATACGCAGTATTTT.